Listed here is a single T cell receptor (beta chain). Deletions cut 1 base from V and 7 bases from J, with 11 bases between. The CDR3 is 14 amino acids. Germline loops: CDR1 MGHDK, CDR2 SYGVNS. The data were obtained in a study of blood T cell repertoires in COVID-19. About the research overall: Samples representing acute and convalescent COVID-19 were sourced from the United States, Italy and Spain. PBMCs, B-cell-depleted T cells, or T cells provided the cDNA or gDNA that made up the material.

How the authors handled the data: From reference gene primer amplification, estimates of nucleated cell counts were derived. Profiling relied on immunoSEQ multiplex PCR, and the TCRdb table lists in-frame clones only, not all of them. The DNA was the basis for D and trimming; V, J and clone size are from that table. The repertoire includes 52,000 or so clones, more than 90% of them detected once, and 3.5% to 5% sits in the top ten. Sequencing used peripheral blood. The receptor was derived from a man in his fifties or sixties with acute or convalescent COVID-19. The V gene is TRBV25-1, the J gene TRBJ1-5; D possibly corresponds to TRBD1 (5 bases). The CDR3 region is CASSESAGRQPQHF. The CDR3 DNA is TGTGCCAGCAGTGAATCCGCAGGGAGGCAGCCCCAGCATTTT.